This T cell receptor beta chain is from a study of blood T cell repertoires in COVID-19. About the study: In each case, the material was cDNA or gDNA derived from T cells, B-cell-depleted T cells, or PBMCs.

CDR1 is MNHEY and CDR2 is SMNVEV in the germline V gene (reference sequence). V dropped 1 base and J dropped 0 bases, with 18 bases sitting between them. There are 18 residues in the CDR3. Some clones are missing from TCRdb's copy, which holds only in-frame ones; the method was immunoSEQ multiplex PCR. This table holds tens of thousands of clones, around 89% found once. Sequencing was done on a sample of peripheral blood. The source is a man between 70 and 80 years old with active or convalescent COVID-19. The gene calls are TRBV27 and TRBJ2-5; D call uncertain. CDR3 loop: CASSLLSAVGLNQETQYF. CDR3 bases: TGTGCCAGCAGTTTATTATCTGCGGTAGGATTGAACCAAGAGACCCAGTACTTC.